Presented here are 21 T cell receptor beta chains from one specimen sequenced in a study of PD-1 blockade in classical Hodgkin lymphoma. Sequencing used immunoSEQ multiplex PCR; TCRdb keeps in-frame clones, though not all of them. The table records 6,700 or so clones, 78% of them present only once. All trial patients relapsed after autologous stem cell transplantation. Purification of CD4+ T cells from thawed PBMCs was achieved by magnetic negative selection. The sample here was CD4+ T cells from blood, taken at baseline. Receptors were obtained from a human donor with classical Hodgkin lymphoma.

This clone was seen only once. The rearrangement uses TRBV18 and TRBJ1-2; the D gene is possibly TRBD1 (6 bases). The V end was cut by 0 bases, the J end by 2 bases, with 16 bases between. The germline V gene encodes CDR1 KGHSH and CDR2 LQKENI. The CDR3 runs 17 residues. The CDR3 is CASSPPPTGTINYGYTF. Written as DNA, the CDR3 is TGTGCCAGCTCACCACCCCCAACCGGGACAATCAACTATGGCTACACCTTC.

This clone was recorded once. The V gene is TRBV4-3, the J gene TRBJ1-2; tentatively, D is TRBD1 (5 bases). The length of the CDR3 is 14 residues. Between the trimmed V and J ends, which lost 2 bases and 3 bases, there was a span of 10 bases. Germline V lookup: CDR1 LGHNA, CDR2 YSLEER. This CDR3 reads CASSQLGGDYGYTF. In DNA, the CDR3 is TGCGCCAGCAGCCAATTGGGGGGGGACTATGGCTACACCTTC.

This chain joins TRBV18 and TRBJ2-7, with 8 bases fitting TRBD1. This CDR3 is built from 14 residues. V was pared by 3 bases and J by 3 bases, with 4 bases of the junction left unmatched. Germline V gives CDR1 KGHSH, CDR2 LQKENI. CDR3 DNA: TGTGCCAGCTCACCGTTCGGGACAGGCTACGAGCAGTACTTC. This translates into CASSPFGTGYEQYF. The full variable domain, its missing parts supplied by reference TRBV18 and TRBJ2-7, is NAGVMQNPRHLVRRRGQEARLRCSPMKGHSHVYWYRQLPEEGLKFMVYLQKENIIDESGMPKERFSAEFPKEGPSILRIQQVVRGDSAAYFCASSPFGTGYEQYFGPGTRLTVT.

The chain recombines TRBV4-3 with TRBJ1-4; D uncertain. CDR3 length: 15 amino acids. The germline V gene encodes CDR1 LGHNA and CDR2 YSLEER. Trimming shortened V by 2 bases and J by 5 bases, and 12 bases separated the two germline ends. The CDR3 loop reads CASSQQSRENEKLFF. The CDR3 nucleotides read TGCGCCAGCAGCCAACAGTCCCGAGAAAATGAAAAACTGTTTTTT.

CDR3 amino acids: CASSQPGSNQPQHF. For the CDR3, the DNA is TGCGCCAGCAGCCAACCGGGGAGCAATCAGCCCCAGCATTTT. The V call is TRBV4-1, the J call TRBJ1-5; D is undetermined. The length of the CDR3 is 14 residues. CDR1 is MGHRA and CDR2 is YSYEKL in the germline V gene. V lost 2 bases and J 1 base, leaving 6 bases between the germline ends.

This sequence joins TRBV7-2 and TRBJ1-1; D gene ambiguous. Trimming left V 3 bases short and J 1 base short, with 15 bases between. This CDR3 is 16 amino acids long. Germline CDR1 is SGHTA and CDR2 is FQGNSA. For the CDR3, the DNA is TGTGCCAGCAGCTTGTCATATGCCCGAAGGAACACTGAAGCTTTCTTT. Protein sequence: CASSLSYARRNTEAFF.

This clone is termed large. This sequence joins TRBV30 and TRBJ1-1; unclear D gene. This CDR3 contains 12 residues. Trimming removed 5 bases from V and 7 bases from J, with 14 bases in between. The germline CDR1 and CDR2 sequences are GTSNPN and SVGIG (reference sequence). The CDR3 loop is CAWGDGQIEAFF. The CDR3 bases are TGTGCCTGGGGAGACGGGCAAATTGAAGCTTTCTTT.

The chain has TRBV2 and TRBJ2-7; 13 bases map to TRBD2. The CDR3 spans 17 residues. The V gene's germline CDR1 is SNHLY and CDR2 FYNNEI. With 8 bases clipped from V and 4 bases from J, the junction kept 14 bases outside the gene matches. CDR3 sequence reads: CASLFQRTSGGKYEQYF. As DNA, the CDR3 is TGTGCCAGCCTTTTTCAGCGGACTAGCGGGGGAAAGTACGAGCAGTACTTC.

This clone has a single count. This chain links TRBV7-2 with TRBJ2-3; 9 bases match TRBD2. The CDR3 has 15 amino acids. Per germline, CDR1 SGHTA and CDR2 FQGNSA. With V trimmed by 5 bases and J by 11 bases, 14 bases remained unmatched. The CDR3 is CASSRSGGLLGGQYF. Written as DNA, the CDR3 is TGTGCCAGCAGCCGAAGCGGGGGGCTGTTGGGCGGGCAGTATTTT. Full variable domain (outside the CDR3, taken from reference TRBV7-2 and TRBJ2-3): GAGVSQSPSNKVTEKGKDVELRCDPISGHTALYWYRQSLGQGLEFLIYFQGNSAPDKSGLPSDRFSAERTGGSVSTLTIQRTQQEDSAVYLCASSRSGGLLGGQYFGPGTRLTVL.

The V and J genes are TRBV5-3 and TRBJ1-2; D uncertain. TRBV5-3 qualifies as an ORF whose function is uncertain. V was cut by 2 bases and J by 1 base, with 9 bases left in between. There are 14 residues in the CDR3. This CDR3 is CARSFPALNYGYTF. CDR3 DNA: TGTGCCAGAAGCTTTCCGGCGCTTAACTATGGCTACACCTTC.

The chain has TRBV6-5 and TRBJ2-7; 9 bases match TRBD1. The V gene's germline CDR1 is MNHEY and CDR2 SVGAGI. Unmatched junction bases numbered 11, after V lost 6 bases and J lost 5 bases. The CDR3 has 15 residues. CDR3 nucleotides: TGTGCCAGCAGCTTACAGGGGGCGCGAAGCGACGAGCAGTACTTC. Translating gives CASSLQGARSDEQYF.

This chain links TRBV6-4 with TRBJ2-3; TRBD2 agrees at 10 bases. The CDR3 has 15 residues. V was clipped by 7 bases and J by 2 bases; unmatched bases: 6. The germline CDR1 and CDR2 sequences are MRHNA and SNTAGT. The CDR3 nucleotides are TGTGCCAGCACCGGACTAGCGGTAGTCACAGATACGCAGTATTTT. Translated: CASTGLAVVTDTQYF.

This sequence joins TRBV7-8 and TRBJ1-5, with 8 bases matching TRBD1. The ends lost 2 bases at V and 2 bases at J; junction bases unmatched: 11. The CDR3 sequence is 18 residues long. Germline V lookup: CDR1 SGHVS, CDR2 FQNEAQ. CDR3 in DNA: TGTGCCAGCAGCTTAAATGGTAGACAGGGGTGGGGCAATCAGCCCCAGCATTTT. The encoded protein is CASSLNGRQGWGNQPQHF. Combining the CDR3 with reference TRBV7-8 and TRBJ1-5 gives the whole variable domain GAGVSQSPRYKVAKRGQDVALRCDPISGHVSLFWYQQALGQGPEFLTYFQNEAQLDKSGLPSDRFFAERPEGSVSTLKIQRTQQEDSAVYLCASSLNGRQGWGNQPQHFGDGTRLSIL.

V and J are TRBV9 and TRBJ1-3; TRBD1 agrees at 8 bases. Germline lookup yields CDR1 SGDLS and CDR2 YYNGEE. Trimming removed 3 bases from V and 4 bases from J; junction bases left unmatched: 12. The CDR3 runs to 17 residues. CDR3 loop: CASSADRGPIRGNTIYF. CDR3 nucleotides: TGTGCCAGCAGCGCCGACAGGGGACCCATCCGAGGAAACACCATATATTTT.

This clone has only one observation. This chain joins TRBV28 and TRBJ1-2; D is uncertain. The length of the CDR3 is 15 residues. In germline, CDR1 is MDHEN, CDR2 SYDVKM. The V end lost 3 bases, the J end lost 4 bases, and 15 bases lay between the germline ends. The CDR3 nucleotides are TGTGCCAGCAGTTTGGCTCCCCAAGGAGGCTATGGCTACACCTTC. Amino acid sequence: CASSLAPQGGYGYTF.

This rearrangement joins TRBV23-1 to TRBJ2-7, with D perhaps matching TRBD1 (6 bases). TRBV23-1 carries the ORF label, with uncertain function. This CDR3 has 17 amino acids. Trimming removed 2 bases from V and 4 bases from J, with 21 bases in between. In nucleotides, the CDR3 is TGCGCCAGCAGTCAAGGACAGTTAGGCACGTATTATTACGAGCAGTACTTC. Protein sequence: CASSQGQLGTYYYEQYF.

This chain links TRBV15 with TRBJ2-7; D might be TRBD1 or TRBD2, each matching 5 bases. The CDR3 contains 16 residues. V was cut by 1 base and J by 5 bases, with 18 bases left in between. Germline CDR1 reads LNHNV; CDR2 reads YYDKDF (reference sequence). CDR3 coding DNA: TGTGCCACCAGCAGAGGTGGGGGTATCGTTGGGGACGAGCAGTACTTC. Its protein is CATSRGGGIVGDEQYF.

The J gene is TRBJ2-7, the V gene TRBV5-4, with a weak D call TRBD2 (6 bases). This CDR3 region has 16 residues. Trimming stripped 4 bases from V and 1 base from J, with 18 bases between. CDR1 is SGHNT, CDR2 YYREEE, per germline (reference sequence). The CDR3 DNA follows: TGTGCCAGCAGCCCCGGGGGTCCCGGGGCTTCCTACGAGCAGTACTTC. It encodes CASSPGGPGASYEQYF.

The gene calls are TRBV7-3 and TRBJ2-2; the D is unclear. V was pared by 4 bases and J by 3 bases, with 3 bases between. Germline-derived CDR1 and CDR2 are SGHTA and FQGTGA. CDR3 size: 12 residues. The CDR3: CASSSDTGELFF. CDR3 nucleotides: TGTGCCAGCAGCTCCGACACCGGGGAGCTGTTTTTT.

This chain links TRBV6-1 with TRBJ1-1, with D hard to call. The CDR3 consists of 15 residues. CDR1 is MNHNS and CDR2 is SASEGT in the germline V gene. The germline V and J ends were trimmed by 6 bases and 4 bases, with 18 bases remaining between them. The CDR3 DNA sequence: TGTGCCAGCAGAAGGGCTACAACCGGGCGCACTGAAGCTTTCTTT. Protein product: CASRRATTGRTEAFF.

In its sample, this clone was seen a few times. The chain is built from TRBV5-4 and TRBJ1-2; 7 nucleotides agree with TRBD1. The junction had 4 bases not matched to a gene; V was cut back by 3 bases and J by 5 bases. Germline V gene data show CDR1 as SGHNT and CDR2 as YYREEE (reference sequence). The CDR3 length is 13 residues. CDR3 bases: TGTGCCAGCAGCTCCGGGACAGAATATGGCTACACCTTC. It encodes CASSSGTEYGYTF. The whole variable domain, remainder taken from reference TRBV5-4 and TRBJ1-2, is ETGVTQSPTHLIKTRGQQVTLRCSSQSGHNTVSWYQQALGQGPQFIFQYYREEENGRGNFPPRFSGLQFPNYSSELNVNALELDDSALYLCASSSGTEYGYTFGSGTRLTVV.